This paragraph covers one T cell receptor (beta chain) sequence. This clonotype was observed a handful of times. Its antigen is still unknown. No much larger clone exists at a distance of one base, and base qualities are not known. Systemically healthy Caucasian individuals from Russia, some 38 in total and aged roughly 6 to 100 years, were included as donors. Ten milliliters of peripheral blood were drawn from each donor into EDTA-treated Vacutainer tubes. PBMCs were isolated by Ficoll-Paque density-gradient centrifugation, with at least 6 million obtained per sample. Total RNA was extracted from PBMCs with Trizol reagent, with at least 6 micrograms obtained per sample. Naive CD45RAhigh/CD27high T cell percentages were measured by flow cytometry on a PBMC aliquot from every donor. This entry is derived from a study of blood T cells in healthy people across ages (dated by TCRdb to about 2015). For the wider study: In model experiments, template switching captured about one uniquely barcoded TCR beta cDNA molecule for every two T cells. To track age-related changes in TCR beta repertoire diversity, the study relied on deep sequencing normalized with unique cDNA molecular identifiers. Using the same blood draw, the study looked at two additional independent replicas of 1 million unique cDNA reads for two donors, one aged 18 to 30 and the other aged 80 or older. Donors of different ages were randomly distributed across sequencing lanes to avoid experimental bias. The donors were divided into four age groups: young (average around 16 years), middle-aged (under 40), aged (approximately 62) and long-lived (roughly 82). Overall results and qualifications from the work: The CMV infection status of donors was not known, potentially confounding age-related changes in expanded clonotypes. Total diversity estimates from one million sequenced T cells were considered lower bounds and underestimates. The percentage of naive T cells measured by flow cytometry correlated strongly with observed TCR beta diversity. Because profiling used bulk unsorted PBMCs, naive and antigen-experienced compartments could not be compared conclusively. Observed TCR beta diversity per million T cells fell roughly linearly with age, and a significant reduction was already apparent by age around 40. Compared with the aged group, more naive CD4+ T cells, fewer expanded clones and increased TCR diversity were shown by the long-lived group, suggesting age selection.

Libraries were prepared through 5' RACE. For sequencing, an Illumina HiSeq 2500 was employed. A second PCR of about 7 to 12 cycles was run with a J-beta primer mix and a sample-barcoded 5' primer. A unique molecular identifier was introduced onto each TCR beta cDNA molecule by a template-switch 5' adaptor carrying 12 random nucleotides. At least 2.5 million CDR3-containing paired-end reads were obtained from each sample. First-strand cDNA synthesis was performed from all RNA using the Mint cDNA synthesis kit, with priming by a TRBC-specific oligonucleotide. Following uracil-DNA glycosylase treatment, a first 18-cycle PCR with universal primers M1SS and BC2_uni_R was performed on all cDNA. The authors' analysis ran thus. Normalization of each sample was performed by random selection of 1 million high-quality reads, each carrying a distinct molecular identifier. Instead of being binned into consensus sequences, reads that shared molecular identifiers were thrown out. MiTCR, set to a Q25 quality threshold and the strictest error-elimination algorithm, was used for CDR3 identification, clonotype clustering and error correction. A nonparametric unseen species model with Euler transformation was used to estimate lower-bound total TCR beta diversity. Clones were called with MiXCR by TCRdb after fastp trimmed the public reads at Q25, and only in-frame beta chains were retained. All rows with the same CDR3 protein become a single entry with the most common DNA and genes. TCRdb, not the authors, supplied the V and J calls. This sample gives 1.5 million to 1.9 million distinct CDR3 sequences in total; about 42% of them show up just once. The ten top clones hold around 4% of the sample.

Sequenced input: blood. The origin of this receptor is a woman between 18 and 30 years old in good health.

The CDR3 protein is CASSLANRGRGTNYGYTF. The sequence in DNA is TGTGCCAGCAGCTTAGCGAACAGGGGTCGGGGTACTAACTATGGCTACACCTTC. Rearrangement joined TRBV7-2 to TRBJ1-2, and 7 bases in between align with TRBD1. V and J are trimmed by 0 bases and 0 bases, and the gene matches miss 10 bases of the junction. The CDR3 starts with the cysteine, ends with the phenylalanine, and has 18 residues. Only CDR3 DNA remains: 54 bases, in frame from the first base. The germline V gene sets CDR1 to SGHTA and CDR2 to FQGNSA.